This is a list of T cell receptor beta chains from one sample in a study of blood T cell repertoires in COVID-19. Measured with immunoSEQ multiplex PCR; TCRdb has only the in-frame clones, and not every one. Altogether over 200,000 clones are present, just under 90% being singletons, with the ten largest covering under 3.5%. The material sequenced was peripheral blood. These receptor sequences come from a man in his thirties or forties with COVID-19, enrolled during active disease. Both conserved end residues are part of each CDR3. D genes are given only for firm matches. Part of the rows lack a size; the others show once, few, many or a class for expanded clones.

j_call	v_call	d_call	clone_size	cdr3_aa	cdr3_nt
TRBJ1-6	TRBV7-2	.	.	CASSLSQGRSPLHF	TGTGCCAGCAGCTTAAGCCAGGGTCGTTCACCCCTCCACTTT
TRBJ1-4	TRBV4-1	TRBD1	.	CASSHGQGALNEKLFF	TGCGCCAGCAGCCACGGACAGGGCGCTCTTAATGAAAAACTGTTTTTT
TRBJ1-1	TRBV2	.	.	CASIRGSEAFF	TGTGCCAGCATTCGCGGTTCTGAAGCTTTCTTT
TRBJ1-4	TRBV30	TRBD1	.	CAWSGQGREKLFF	TGTGCCTGGAGTGGACAGGGCAGGGAAAAACTGTTTTTT
TRBJ1-5	TRBV5-5	.	once	CASSSDPDSQPQHF	TGTGCCAGCAGCAGTGACCCTGACAGTCAGCCCCAGCATTTT
TRBJ2-7	TRBV6-6	TRBD1	once	CASTGTGGYEQYF	TGTGCCAGCACCGGGACAGGGGGCTACGAGCAGTACTTC
TRBJ1-3	TRBV4-1	TRBD1	.	CASSQGQGRSGNTIYF	TGCGCCAGCAGCCAGGGACAGGGTCGCTCTGGAAACACCATATATTTT
TRBJ1-1	TRBV7-3	.	.	CASSSQGSNEAFF	TGTGCCAGCAGCTCCCAGGGAAGCAATGAAGCTTTCTTT
TRBJ1-1	TRBV6-5	TRBD1	.	CASSFRTGTMNTEAFF	TGTGCCAGCAGTTTCAGGACAGGGACTATGAACACTGAAGCTTTCTTT
TRBJ1-1	TRBV5-1	.	.	CASSLGDTTEAFF	TGCGCCAGCAGCTTGGGGGACACCACTGAAGCTTTCTTT
TRBJ1-6	TRBV5-4	.	.	CASSPFSLRSSPLHF	TGTGCCAGCAGCCCCTTCTCCCTCCGCAGTTCACCCCTCCACTTT
TRBJ1-6	TRBV18	.	.	CASSPEGLRRLLHF	TGTGCCAGCTCACCGGAGGGCCTTCGGAGGCTCCTCCACTTT
TRBJ1-6	TRBV5-1	TRBD1	.	CASSFTGTVNNSPLHF	TGCGCCAGCAGCTTTACCGGGACAGTGAATAATTCACCCCTCCACTTT
TRBJ2-7	TRBV12-3/TRBV12-4	.	.	CASSPEGAEQYF	TGTGCCAGCAGCCCTGAGGGAGCCGAGCAGTACTTC
TRBJ1-4	TRBV7-3	.	.	CASSLASDGVNEKLFF	TGTGCCAGCAGCCTGGCCTCGGACGGGGTTAATGAAAAACTGTTTTTT
TRBJ2-1	TRBV6-6	TRBD2	.	CASSPTSGPYNEQFF	TGTGCCAGCAGTCCGACTAGCGGGCCGTACAATGAGCAGTTCTTC
TRBJ2-1	TRBV9	.	.	CASSVGGRAYYNEQFF	TGTGCCAGCAGCGTAGGGGGGCGGGCTTACTACAATGAGCAGTTCTTC
TRBJ2-7	TRBV19	.	few	CASSIQGLDEQYF	TGTGCCAGTAGTATTCAGGGGTTGGACGAGCAGTACTTC
TRBJ1-2	TRBV25-1	TRBD1	.	CASSPGQNANYGYTF	TGTGCCAGCAGCCCGGGACAGAACGCTAACTATGGCTACACCTTC
TRBJ2-6	TRBV6-5	.	.	CASGERDSGANVLTF	TGTGCCAGCGGGGAGAGAGACTCTGGGGCCAACGTCCTGACTTTC
TRBJ2-1	TRBV15	.	.	CATSRDRGAESYNEQFF	TGTGCCACCAGCAGAGATCGCGGGGCTGAGTCCTACAATGAGCAGTTCTTC
TRBJ1-1	TRBV6-5	.	.	CASSYAEPNTEAFF	TGTGCCAGCAGTTACGCGGAACCGAACACTGAAGCTTTCTTT
TRBJ2-7	TRBV7-2	TRBD1	.	CASSLDQGAGYEQYF	TGTGCCAGCAGCTTAGATCAGGGGGCGGGATACGAGCAGTACTTC
TRBJ1-2	TRBV28	.	.	CASSFGGNYGYTF	TGTGCCAGCAGTTTTGGCGGGAACTATGGCTACACCTTC
TRBJ1-5	TRBV27	.	.	CASSLRGGYSNQPQHF	TGTGCCAGCAGTTTACGGGGAGGTTATAGCAATCAGCCCCAGCATTTT
TRBJ1-4	TRBV27	.	once	CASSLTPNLNEKLFF	TGTGCCAGCAGTTTAACGCCTAACCTTAATGAAAAACTGTTTTTT
TRBJ1-4	TRBV5-6	.	once	CASSLGQGNEKLFF	TGTGCCAGCAGCTTGGGGCAGGGTAATGAAAAACTGTTTTTT
TRBJ2-7	TRBV27	.	.	CASSPYPPTYEQYF	TGTGCCAGCAGTCCATACCCCCCTACCTACGAGCAGTACTTC
TRBJ2-5	TRBV23-1	.	.	CARQKQETQYF	TGCGCCCGACAGAAGCAAGAGACCCAGTACTTC
TRBJ2-1	TRBV11-1	TRBD2	.	CASSLAGESNEQFF	TGTGCCAGCAGCTTGGCGGGAGAGAGCAATGAGCAGTTCTTC
TRBJ2-6	TRBV7-3	.	.	CASSSGANVLTF	TGTGCCAGCAGCTCGGGGGCCAACGTCCTGACTTTC
TRBJ1-2	TRBV19	TRBD1	.	CASSLGTATYEGYTF	TGTGCCAGTAGTCTCGGGACAGCAACCTATGAGGGGTACACCTTC
TRBJ2-7	TRBV5-6	TRBD2	.	CASSGAGTSLFEQYF	TGTGCCAGCAGCGGTGCGGGGACTAGTCTCTTTGAGCAGTACTTC
TRBJ1-2	TRBV18	TRBD1	.	CASSLQGDGYTF	TGTGCCAGCTCTCTACAGGGGGATGGCTACACCTTC
TRBJ2-3	TRBV6-1	TRBD1	.	CASKPGQGVSDTQYF	TGTGCCAGCAAGCCGGGACAGGGTGTTTCAGATACGCAGTATTTT
TRBJ2-1	TRBV11-3	TRBD2	.	CASSSMGLDNEQFF	TGTGCCAGCAGCTCAATGGGACTAGACAATGAGCAGTTCTTC
TRBJ1-5	TRBV28	.	.	CASSYGQLSNQPQHF	TGTGCCAGCAGTTACGGACAGCTTAGCAATCAGCCCCAGCATTTT
TRBJ2-7	TRBV19	.	.	CASSKGILMPAYEQYF	TGTGCCAGTAGTAAGGGGATCCTAATGCCAGCCTACGAGCAGTACTTC
TRBJ1-4	TRBV28	TRBD1	.	CASSLPGTGREKLFF	TGTGCCAGCAGTCTACCCGGGACAGGGAGGGAAAAACTGTTTTTT
TRBJ2-7	TRBV6-5	TRBD1	.	CASRTSGQGSYEQYF	TGTGCCAGCAGGACATCGGGACAGGGCTCCTACGAGCAGTACTTC
TRBJ1-2	TRBV9	TRBD1	.	CASSVGQGAYGYTF	TGTGCCAGCAGCGTAGGACAGGGGGCCTATGGCTACACCTTC
TRBJ1-5	TRBV7-9	.	.	CASSPLDGYDRLNQPQHF	TGTGCCAGCAGCCCCCTGGACGGGTATGACAGGCTTAATCAGCCCCAGCATTTT
TRBJ2-3	TRBV11-2	TRBD2	.	CASSLVALAGADTQYF	TGTGCCAGCAGCTTGGTTGCCCTAGCGGGCGCAGATACGCAGTATTTT
TRBJ1-1	TRBV6-5	.	.	CASISGTGNTEAFF	TGTGCCAGCATATCAGGTACAGGTAACACTGAAGCTTTCTTT
TRBJ1-2	TRBV7-2	.	.	CASSFGRAGVRF	TGTGCCAGCAGCTTCGGCAGGGCGGGAGTTCGGTTC
TRBJ2-7	TRBV3-1/TRBV3-2	.	few	CASSQGRPRDWQYF	TGTGCCAGCAGCCAAGGGAGACCCCGGGATTGGCAGTACTTC
TRBJ1-6	TRBV25-1	.	.	CASRATNSPLHF	TGTGCCAGCAGAGCTACCAATTCACCCCTCCACTTT
TRBJ1-2	TRBV6-2/TRBV6-3	.	.	CASSPGSNYGYTF	TGTGCCAGCAGCCCCGGGAGTAACTATGGCTACACCTTC
TRBJ1-5	TRBV19	.	.	CASSIDRRAGNQPQHF	TGTGCCAGTAGTATAGATCGCAGGGCAGGCAATCAGCCCCAGCATTTT
TRBJ1-2	TRBV7-9	TRBD1	.	CASSSMDRGPNYGYTF	TGTGCCAGCAGCTCGATGGACAGGGGACCTAACTATGGCTACACCTTC
TRBJ1-1	TRBV18	.	.	CASSADGGTEAFF	TGTGCCAGCTCAGCGGACGGCGGGACTGAAGCTTTCTTT
TRBJ1-6	TRBV27	.	once	CASSHRDKSPLHF	TGTGCCAGCAGTCACAGAGACAAATCACCCCTCCACTTT
TRBJ2-1	TRBV27	TRBD1	.	CASRRDRGRIEQFF	TGTGCCAGCAGAAGGGACAGGGGGCGAATTGAGCAGTTCTTC
TRBJ2-5	TRBV30	TRBD2	.	CAWSWTSVRETQYF	TGTGCCTGGAGTTGGACTAGCGTGAGGGAGACCCAGTACTTC
TRBJ2-2	TRBV5-5	TRBD2	.	CASSLALRGVHGELFF	TGTGCCAGCAGCTTGGCATTGCGGGGGGTTCACGGGGAGCTGTTTTTT
TRBJ1-2	TRBV6-5	.	.	CASSYHSRGGYTF	TGTGCCAGCAGTTACCATTCTCGGGGGGGCTACACCTTC
TRBJ1-1	TRBV6-1	TRBD1	.	CASSEAGTGGISEAFF	TGTGCCAGCAGTGAAGCGGGGACAGGGGGAATATCTGAAGCTTTCTTT